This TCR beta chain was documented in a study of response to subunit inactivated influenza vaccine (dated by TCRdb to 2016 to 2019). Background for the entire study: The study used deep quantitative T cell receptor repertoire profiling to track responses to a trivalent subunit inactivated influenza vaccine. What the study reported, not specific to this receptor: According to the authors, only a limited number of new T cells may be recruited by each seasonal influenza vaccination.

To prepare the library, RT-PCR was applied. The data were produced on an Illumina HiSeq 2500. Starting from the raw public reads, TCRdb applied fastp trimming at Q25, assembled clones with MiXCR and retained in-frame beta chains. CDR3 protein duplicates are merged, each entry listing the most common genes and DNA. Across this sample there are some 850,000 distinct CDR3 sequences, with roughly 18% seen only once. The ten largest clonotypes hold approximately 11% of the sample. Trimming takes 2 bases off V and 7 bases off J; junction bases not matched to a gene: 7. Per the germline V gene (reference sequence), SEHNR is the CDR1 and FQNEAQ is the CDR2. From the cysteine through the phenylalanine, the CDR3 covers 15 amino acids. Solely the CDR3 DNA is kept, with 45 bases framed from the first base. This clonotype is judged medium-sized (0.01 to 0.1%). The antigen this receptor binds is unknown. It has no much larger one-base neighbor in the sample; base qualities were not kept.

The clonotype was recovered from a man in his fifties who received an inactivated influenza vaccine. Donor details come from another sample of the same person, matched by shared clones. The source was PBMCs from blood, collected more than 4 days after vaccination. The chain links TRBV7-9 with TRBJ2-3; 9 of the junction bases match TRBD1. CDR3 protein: CASSLRDREKNTQYF. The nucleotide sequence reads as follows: TGTGCCAGCAGCTTAAGGGACAGGGAAAAGAATACGCAGTATTTT.